These T cell receptor beta chains were read from a single sample in a study of blood T cell repertoires in COVID-19. Produced via immunoSEQ multiplex PCR; TCRdb's table is partial and in-frame only. The sample holds roughly 150,000 clones, approximately 80% seen once. Sequencing used peripheral blood. These receptor sequences come from a man aged 60 to 69 with acute or convalescent COVID-19. The CDR3 runs from the conserved cysteine through the conserved F or W. D genes are given only for firm matches. The size of a clone is reported for some rows only, either as once, few or many, or as a class for expanded clones.

clone size	J gene	V gene	D gene	CDR3 protein	CDR3 DNA
.	TRBJ2-3	TRBV19	.	CATPNTQYF	TGTGCCACCCCAAATACGCAGTATTTT
.	TRBJ1-2	TRBV19	TRBD1	CASSVVEGASGYTF	TGTGCCAGTAGCGTCGTTGAGGGGGCCAGTGGCTACACCTTC
.	TRBJ2-3	TRBV7-2	TRBD1	CASSTGQGRADTQYF	TGTGCCAGCAGCACCGGACAGGGGAGGGCAGATACGCAGTATTTT
.	TRBJ1-5	TRBV12-3/TRBV12-4	.	CASRTANQPQHF	TGTGCCAGCAGAACAGCTAATCAGCCCCAGCATTTT
.	TRBJ1-3	TRBV7-2	.	CASGPPHLSGNTIYF	TGTGCCAGCGGCCCGCCGCACCTCTCTGGAAACACCATATATTTT
.	TRBJ2-1	TRBV18	.	CASSPGQDNEQFF	TGTGCCAGCTCACCGGGGCAAGACAATGAGCAGTTCTTC
.	TRBJ1-1	TRBV5-1	.	CASSPDTGLNTEAFF	TGCGCCAGCAGCCCAGACACAGGACTGAACACTGAAGCTTTCTTT
.	TRBJ2-5	TRBV3-1/TRBV3-2	TRBD2	CASSPLAGSAETQYF	TGTGCCAGCAGCCCGCTAGCGGGAAGTGCAGAGACCCAGTACTTC
.	TRBJ2-5	TRBV19	.	CASKPTDQETQYF	TGTGCCAGTAAGCCGACAGACCAAGAGACCCAGTACTTC
.	TRBJ2-7	TRBV25-1	TRBD1	CASSVRTGNREQYF	TGTGCCAGCAGTGTCAGGACAGGGAATCGCGAGCAGTACTTC
.	TRBJ2-5	TRBV29-1	TRBD2	CSVVRLAGGGETQYF	TGCAGCGTTGTCAGACTAGCGGGAGGTGGAGAGACCCAGTACTTC
.	TRBJ1-1	TRBV3-1/TRBV3-2	.	CASSPGTIGEAFF	TGTGCCAGCAGCCCTGGGACAATCGGTGAAGCTTTCTTT
.	TRBJ1-1	TRBV24-1	.	CTTSDLMNTEAFF	TGTACCACCAGTGATCTAATGAACACTGAAGCTTTCTTT
.	TRBJ2-7	TRBV5-1	TRBD1	CASSLKGVDREAYEQYF	TGCGCCAGCAGCTTAAAAGGGGTGGACAGGGAAGCCTACGAGCAGTACTTC
once	TRBJ2-7	TRBV11-3	.	CASSLDSRSSYEQYF	TGTGCCAGCAGCTTAGACAGTCGGAGCTCCTACGAGCAGTACTTC
.	TRBJ2-1	TRBV7-2	TRBD2	CASSQGLPSGGYNEQFF	TGTGCCAGCAGCCAGGGCCTCCCTAGCGGGGGGTACAATGAGCAGTTCTTC
.	TRBJ2-3	TRBV5-1	TRBD2	CASSLGGRSSPDTQYF	TGCGCCAGCAGCTTGGGCGGGAGAAGTAGCCCAGATACGCAGTATTTT
.	TRBJ1-3	TRBV28	TRBD1	CASRLDRVNTIYF	TGTGCCAGCAGACTGGACAGGGTAAACACCATATATTTT
.	TRBJ2-1	TRBV6-6	TRBD2	CASSYDQLLVAGALFF	TGTGCCAGCAGTTACGATCAGCTGCTTGTCGCGGGAGCCCTGTTCTTC
.	TRBJ2-3	TRBV4-1	.	CASSQGPGPSGTDTQYF	TGCGCCAGCAGCCAAGGGCCCGGGCCTAGCGGCACAGATACGCAGTATTTT
.	TRBJ2-3	TRBV11-3	TRBD2	CACNPASGRPDTQYF	TGTGCCTGTAACCCCGCTAGCGGGAGACCAGATACGCAGTATTTT
.	TRBJ2-2	TRBV19	TRBD1	CASNDRGTGELFF	TGTGCCAGTAATGACAGGGGGACCGGGGAGCTGTTTTTT
.	TRBJ1-2	TRBV19	TRBD1	CASSMLTGQEGYTF	TGTGCCAGTAGTATGCTGACAGGGCAGGAAGGCTACACCTTC
.	TRBJ2-7	TRBV27	TRBD1	CASSGTGTGGRIQYF	TGTGCCAGCAGTGGTACCGGGACAGGGGGTAGGATCCAGTACTTC
.	TRBJ1-2	TRBV6-5	.	CASSRGDGRDGYTF	TGTGCCAGCAGCCGGGGGGACGGCCGGGATGGCTACACCTTC
few	TRBJ1-1	TRBV12-5	.	CASGSHTGPGMNTEAFF	TGTGCTAGTGGCTCACATACAGGGCCCGGGATGAACACTGAAGCTTTCTTT
.	TRBJ1-2	TRBV12-5	TRBD1	CASGLGTGGKRHGYTF	TGTGCTAGTGGTTTGGGTACAGGGGGCAAAAGACATGGCTACACCTTC
once	TRBJ2-3	TRBV7-8	TRBD2	CASSPGTSGGRDTQYF	TGTGCCAGCAGCCCAGGGACTAGCGGGGGACGGGATACGCAGTATTTT
.	TRBJ1-2	TRBV2	TRBD1	CASSYEQGASYGYTF	TGTGCCAGCAGTTATGAACAGGGGGCCTCCTATGGCTACACCTTC
.	TRBJ1-6	TRBV10-2	TRBD1	CASSSDRNSPLHF	TGCGCCAGCAGCTCGGACAGGAATTCACCCCTCCACTTT
.	TRBJ2-7	TRBV5-1	.	CASSLPASSREYEQYF	TGCGCCAGCAGCTTGCCAGCTAGCAGTAGGGAATACGAGCAGTACTTC
.	TRBJ2-3	TRBV5-6	TRBD2	CASSLPGLAGGHTDTQYF	TGTGCCAGCAGCTTGCCCGGACTAGCGGGGGGCCACACAGATACGCAGTATTTT
few	TRBJ1-5	TRBV19	.	CASRLKGVNQPQHF	TGTGCCAGTCGACTCAAGGGGGTCAATCAGCCCCAGCATTTT
.	TRBJ1-1	TRBV4-3	TRBD1	CASSAQGVVTEAFF	TGCGCCAGCAGCGCACAGGGGGTCGTCACTGAAGCTTTCTTT
.	TRBJ2-2	TRBV4-2	.	CASSQDFLQGENTGELFF	TGTGCCAGCAGCCAAGATTTCCTACAGGGAGAAAACACCGGGGAGCTGTTTTTT
.	TRBJ1-1	TRBV7-9	.	CASSLGGGETEAFF	TGTGCCAGCAGCTTAGGTGGGGGGGAAACTGAAGCTTTCTTT
.	TRBJ1-6	TRBV7-6	TRBD1	CASSARQGSPLHF	TGTGCCAGCAGCGCCCGACAGGGTTCACCCCTCCACTTT
.	TRBJ1-2	TRBV4-3	TRBD1	CASSQDPGTGANGYTF	TGCGCCAGCAGCCAAGATCCGGGGACAGGTGCAAATGGCTACACCTTC
.	TRBJ1-5	TRBV12-3/TRBV12-4	.	CASSLTYGTQHF	TGTGCCAGCAGTTTAACGTACGGTACCCAGCATTTT
.	TRBJ1-1	TRBV6-2/TRBV6-3	.	CASTPQTKTNTEAFF	TGTGCCAGCACCCCACAGACTAAGACTAACACTGAAGCTTTCTTT
.	TRBJ1-2	TRBV12-5	TRBD1	CASGLATQGAYGYTF	TGTGCTAGTGGTTTGGCCACACAGGGGGCCTATGGCTACACCTTC
.	TRBJ2-1	TRBV7-2	TRBD2	CASSSSGTRYNEQFF	TGTGCCAGCAGCTCCTCCGGGACTAGGTACAATGAGCAGTTCTTC
.	TRBJ1-5	TRBV20-1	.	CSASSLINQPQHF	TGCAGTGCTAGTTCTCTTATCAATCAGCCCCAGCATTTT
.	TRBJ2-3	TRBV7-9	TRBD2	CASSVKGTSAADTQYF	TGTGCCAGCAGCGTCAAGGGGACTAGCGCTGCAGATACGCAGTATTTT
few	TRBJ2-7	TRBV6-5	TRBD2	CASRNPSGGSYEQYF	TGTGCCAGCAGGAATCCTAGCGGAGGCTCCTACGAGCAGTACTTC
.	TRBJ2-7	TRBV5-6	.	CASSLDRTSHEQYF	TGTGCCAGCAGCCTCGACAGGACCTCCCACGAGCAGTACTTC
.	TRBJ2-2	TRBV27	.	CASSLNRANTGELFF	TGTGCCAGCAGTTTGAACAGAGCGAACACCGGGGAGCTGTTTTTT
.	TRBJ1-2	TRBV6-5	.	CASTGGAHGYTF	TGTGCCAGCACCGGAGGCGCTCATGGCTACACCTTC
few	TRBJ2-7	TRBV27	.	CASGGTAFYEQYF	TGTGCCAGCGGCGGGACAGCATTCTACGAGCAGTACTTC
.	TRBJ2-7	TRBV5-4	TRBD1	CASSPRQGVYEQYF	TGTGCCAGCAGCCCAAGACAGGGGGTCTACGAGCAGTACTTC
.	TRBJ2-5	TRBV5-4	.	CASSLVGTGSQETQYF	TGTGCCAGCAGCTTGGTTGGGACTGGAAGCCAAGAGACCCAGTACTTC
.	TRBJ1-3	TRBV9	.	CASSVNTASLGNTIYF	TGTGCCAGCAGCGTGAATACAGCCAGTCTCGGAAACACCATATATTTT
.	TRBJ2-1	TRBV15	TRBD1	CATSRTGGLGNDEQFF	TGTGCCACCAGCAGAACAGGGGGCCTAGGTAACGATGAGCAGTTCTTC
.	TRBJ2-1	TRBV6-2/TRBV6-3	TRBD2	CASSYSTSGAPPYNEQFF	TGTGCCAGCAGTTACTCGACTAGCGGGGCCCCGCCCTACAATGAGCAGTTCTTC
.	TRBJ2-3	TRBV25-1	TRBD2	CASKPGGAGGDTQYF	TGTGCCAGCAAGCCGGGAGGAGCGGGAGGAGATACGCAGTATTTT
.	TRBJ2-5	TRBV4-3	.	CASSQERGRWETQYF	TGCGCCAGCAGCCAAGAACGAGGGCGCTGGGAGACCCAGTACTTC